Below, 24 T cell receptor beta chains from the same sample are listed, as sequenced in a study of OX40 agonist ivuxolimab in advanced cancers. The method was immunoSEQ multiplex PCR; TCRdb's version includes in-frame clones alone and lacks a portion of them. The sample yields roughly 48,000 clones, roughly 84% seen once. The source material was CD4+ or CD8+ T cells sorted from blood, sampled in a trial of the OX40 agonist ivuxolimab. The source is an adult with an advanced solid tumor such as melanoma, head and neck, liver or kidney cancer.

This chain joins TRBV4-1 and TRBJ2-7, with D perhaps TRBD1 or TRBD2 (5 bases each). Germline V gives CDR1 MGHRA, CDR2 YSYEKL. The CDR3 has 15 amino acids. Trimming cost V 1 base and J 3 bases, with 13 bases left between them. The CDR3 DNA reads TGCGCCAGCAGCCAAGTTGCAGGGAGTAGCTACGAGCAGTACTTC. This codes for CASSQVAGSSYEQYF.

The gene calls are TRBV9 and TRBJ2-7, with a tentative D call TRBD2 (5 bases). Trimming removed 2 bases from V and 3 bases from J, with 15 bases in between. CDR3 size: 15 residues. Germline V gene sequence: CDR1 SGDLS, CDR2 YYNGEE. The CDR3 DNA sequence: TGTGCCAGCAGCGTGGGAGCCGCACAAAACTACGAGCAGTACTTC. Translation: CASSVGAAQNYEQYF.

The CDR3 region has the DNA TGTGCCAGCAGCAAATCCGGGACACAATCCTACGAGCAGTACTTC. This encodes CASSKSGTQSYEQYF. V gene TRBV11-2 combines with J gene TRBJ2-7, with D maybe TRBD1 (6 bases). The V gene lost 5 bases and the J gene lost 1 base, with 15 bases spanning the gap. Germline CDR1 reads SGHAT; CDR2 reads FQNNGV. CDR3 size: 15 residues.

J is TRBJ1-5 and V is TRBV19; no firm D call. Trimming took off 6 bases at V and 0 bases at J, with 12 bases between the two ends. This CDR3 contains 15 residues. Germline V lookup: CDR1 LNHDA, CDR2 SQIVND (reference sequence). This CDR3 is CASSKGAYSNQPQHF. Here the CDR3 DNA reads TGTGCCAGTAGCAAGGGCGCTTATAGCAATCAGCCCCAGCATTTT.

This chain uses TRBV6-4 with TRBJ2-1, with 7 bases that match TRBD2. CDR3 length: 13 amino acids. J lost 7 bases, V lost 5 bases, and 5 bases had no gene match. Germline V lookup: CDR1 MRHNA, CDR2 SNTAGT. The CDR3 DNA reads TGTGCCAGCAGTTTCCAGCGGGGTAATGAGCAGTTCTTC. This encodes CASSFQRGNEQFF.

The rearrangement uses TRBV6-5 and TRBJ2-7; D is perhaps TRBD2 (7 bases). Per germline, CDR1 MNHEY and CDR2 SVGAGI. The V end was cut by 4 bases, the J end by 7 bases, with 14 bases between. This CDR3 spans 13 amino acids. This CDR3 is CASSWGGAREQYF. Here the CDR3 DNA reads TGTGCCAGCAGTTGGGGGGGGGCGCGGGAGCAGTACTTC.

About this clone itself: At one end, the junction sequence differs from germline, possibly due to a read error. V gene TRBV4-3 combines with J gene TRBJ2-7; a possible D gene is TRBD1 (6 bases). The germline V gene has CDR1 LGHNA and CDR2 YSLEER. The CDR3 is made up of 16 amino acids. CDR3 region: CASSQDPWQGSYDQYF. CDR3 sequence (DNA): TGCGCCAGCAGCCAAGACCCTTGGCAGGGGTCCTACGACCAGTACTTC.

The chain couples TRBV2 to TRBJ2-7; possibly TRBD2 for D (5 bases). This CDR3 is built from 14 residues. The V gene lost 8 bases and the J gene lost 0 bases, with 14 bases spanning the gap. Germline V gene sequence: CDR1 SNHLY, CDR2 FYNNEI. For the CDR3, the DNA is TGTGCCAGCGGTGGGGAGCACAGCTCCTACGAGCAGTACTTC. As protein: CASGGEHSSYEQYF.

This clone was seen only once. The chain is built from TRBV5-5 and TRBJ1-3, with D maybe TRBD1 (5 bases). Trimming removed 2 bases from V and 3 bases from J, with 12 bases in between. The V gene's germline CDR1 is SGHKS and CDR2 YYEKEE (reference sequence). This CDR3 is built from 15 residues. The CDR3 reads CASSFGRGGGNTIYF. The CDR3 nucleotides are TGTGCCAGCAGCTTTGGTAGGGGCGGTGGAAACACCATATATTTT.

CDR3 in DNA: TGTGCCAGTAGTATACCCCCGGGGGGGAGCTATAGCAATCAGCCCCAGCATTTT. Protein: CASSIPPGGSYSNQPQHF. This chain uses TRBV19 with TRBJ1-5, with D perhaps TRBD1 (5 bases). Trimming removed 2 bases at V and 0 bases at J, with 17 bases between. CDR1 and CDR2 (germline): LNHDA, SQIVND (reference sequence). CDR3 size: 18 residues.

The CDR3 nucleotides read TGTGCCAGTAGTACAGGGTTCCGGCCCCAGCATTTT. Amino acid sequence: CASSTGFRPQHF. The rearrangement joins TRBV19 to TRBJ1-5; tentatively, D is TRBD1 (5 bases). The V end was cut by 4 bases, the J end by 9 bases, with 10 bases between. CDR3 length: 12 residues. Per the germline V gene, CDR1 is LNHDA and CDR2 is SQIVND (reference sequence).

This chain uses TRBV5-1 with TRBJ2-3; 7 nucleotides line up with TRBD1. Trimming cost V 0 bases and J 2 bases; bases outside gene matches: 6. The CDR3 runs to 16 residues. CDR1 SGHRS and CDR2 YFSETQ come from the germline V gene. The CDR3 spells CASSLGGGANTDTQYF. The CDR3 DNA reads TGCGCCAGCAGCTTGGGAGGGGGCGCGAACACAGATACGCAGTATTTT.

The rearrangement links TRBV19 to TRBJ2-7; TRBD2 matches 9 bases. With 4 bases clipped from V and 2 bases from J, the junction kept 6 bases outside the gene matches. The CDR3 sequence is 15 residues long. CDR1 and CDR2 (germline): LNHDA, SQIVND (reference sequence). CDR3 sequence (DNA): TGTGCCAGTAGTAAATTGACTAGCGGAGCCTACGAGCAGTACTTC. Amino acids: CASSKLTSGAYEQYF.

V is TRBV19 and J is TRBJ2-7, with D possibly called TRBD1 or TRBD2 (5 bases each). CDR3 length equals 15 residues. V was clipped by 5 bases and J by 6 bases, with 20 bases between them. CDR1 is LNHDA and CDR2 is SQIVND in the germline V gene (reference sequence). CDR3 residues: CASSGTGTHVGEQYF. For the CDR3, the DNA is TGTGCCAGTAGTGGGACCGGGACCCACGTGGGCGAGCAGTACTTC. Based on the CDR3 plus reference TRBV19 and TRBJ2-7, the full variable domain is DGGITQSPKYLFRKEGQNVTLSCEQNLNHDAMYWYRQDPGQGLRLIYYSQIVNDFQKGDIAEGYSVSREKKESFPLTVTSAQKNPTAFYLCASSGTGTHVGEQYFGPGTRLTVT.

The chain uses TRBV7-9 and TRBJ1-1; D is uncertain. V was shortened by 5 bases and J by 0 bases, with 10 bases between the two germline ends. Germline values: CDR1 SEHNR, CDR2 FQNEAQ (reference sequence). The CDR3 runs 14 residues. The CDR3 sequence: CASSPQILNTEAFF. The CDR3, as DNA: TGTGCCAGCAGCCCCCAGATCCTGAACACTGAAGCTTTCTTT.

CDR3 sequence: CASSYQDRAYNEQFF. CDR3 DNA: TGTGCCAGCAGTTACCAGGACAGGGCCTACAATGAGCAGTTCTTC. The chain employs TRBV6-5 and TRBJ2-1; 8 nucleotides match TRBD1. J gave up 2 bases and V 2 bases, and 2 bases lay outside the gene matches. The CDR3 covers 15 residues. Germline assignment: CDR1 MNHEY and CDR2 SVGAGI.

The chain joins TRBV11-3 to TRBJ2-2; 8 positions match TRBD2. V shed 0 bases, J shed 6 bases, and the junction held 0 bases outside the gene matches. In germline, CDR1 is SGHNT, CDR2 YENEEA. The CDR3 spans 14 residues. CDR3: CASSLDGGAGELFF. CDR3 sequence (DNA): TGTGCCAGCAGCTTAGACGGGGGGGCCGGGGAGCTGTTTTTT.

This clone came up a few times. This rearrangement joins TRBV5-1 to TRBJ1-2; D gene uncertain. The V and J ends lost 4 bases and 3 bases respectively, with 10 bases between them. Germline V CDR1 and CDR2: SGHRS, YFSETQ. This CDR3 has 13 residues. CDR3 region: CASSDQSDYGYTF. The CDR3 DNA follows: TGCGCCAGCAGCGACCAGTCTGACTATGGCTACACCTTC.

V and J are TRBV21-1 and TRBJ1-5; the table's D gene call, TRBD1, was not cross checked with the DNA. TRBV21-1 constitutes a pseudogene. The CDR3 sequence is 18 residues long. The CDR3 sequence: CASSRTGAAGYSNQPQHF. The CDR3 DNA is TGTGCCAGCAGCAGGACAGGGGCGGCCGGATATAGCAATCAGCCCCAGCATTTT.

The chain has TRBV23-1 and TRBJ2-3, with 8 bases identical to TRBD2. TRBV23-1 is an open reading frame, and its role is uncertain. The CDR3 runs to 16 residues. V lost 8 bases, J lost 3 bases, and 13 bases stayed unmatched. CDR3 DNA sequence: TGCGCCAGCCGGAGAGAGGCCCCGGGAGGGACAGATACGCAGTATTTT. Residues: CASRREAPGGTDTQYF.

The sample holds a few counts of this clone. The rearrangement links TRBV6-6 to TRBJ2-5, with unresolved D. The germline V gene encodes CDR1 MNHNY and CDR2 SVGAGI (reference sequence). The CDR3 loop spans 13 amino acids. The ends were cut back, 2 bases at V and 2 bases at J, with 6 bases in the middle. CDR3 sequence: CASSYHFQETQYF. In DNA form, the CDR3 reads TGTGCCAGCAGTTACCACTTTCAAGAGACCCAGTACTTC.

V and J are TRBV7-6 and TRBJ2-3, with 7 bases fitting TRBD2. Germline assignment: CDR1 SGHVS and CDR2 FNYEAQ. CDR3 length: 13 residues. V dropped 5 bases and J dropped 3; count of bases not matched to a gene: 2. CDR3 sequence reads: CASSPGLTDTQYF. The CDR3 DNA reads TGTGCCAGCAGCCCGGGACTAACAGATACGCAGTATTTT.

The chain employs TRBV6-4 and TRBJ1-5; the D gene is possibly TRBD1 (5 bases). V lost 6 bases and J 0 bases, leaving 18 bases between the germline ends. Germline values: CDR1 MRHNA, CDR2 SNTAGT. The CDR3 has 17 amino acids. The CDR3 DNA follows: TGTGCCAGCAGCCCCGACAGAGTTCTGTATAGCAATCAGCCCCAGCATTTT. Encoded protein: CASSPDRVLYSNQPQHF.

The chain uses TRBV28 and TRBJ2-1, with D possibly TRBD2 on 6 matching bases. The CDR3 has 16 amino acids. V was pared by 2 bases and J by 4 bases, with 15 bases between. From germline, CDR1 is MDHEN and CDR2 SYDVKM. CDR3 bases: TGTGCCAGCAGTTTAACCCCGGGAGTTGGGTACAATGAGCAGTTCTTC. As protein: CASSLTPGVGYNEQFF.